Sequencing of this T cell receptor (beta chain) was carried out in a study of shared clonotypes between healthy human individuals. The CDR3 contains 16 residues. The junction had 15 bases not matched to a gene; V was cut back by 4 bases and J by 6 bases. Per germline, CDR1 SGDLS and CDR2 YYNGEE. This clone has a handful of counts. TCRdb's table, derived via immunoSEQ multiplex PCR, lists solely in-frame clones and lacks some. The table includes 400,000 to 600,000 clones, approximately 79% detected once. All participating donors were Caucasian adults from Nashville, Tennessee. The sample comprised PBMCs. This chain uses TRBV9 with TRBJ1-2; 7 positions agree with TRBD1. This clonotype was sampled from a woman aged 40 to 50 in good health. Some clones in this sample may be carry-over from other donors' samples. In DNA form, the CDR3 reads TGTGCCAGCAGCCCGTGGGACAGCATGGGGAGTGATGGCTACACCTTC. Translated, it gives CASSPWDSMGSDGYTF.